The rows below give T cell receptor beta chains drawn from one sample of a study of lymphopenia after photon versus proton radiotherapy. Assay: immunoSEQ multiplex PCR; the TCRdb copy retains only in-frame clones and omits some. Counted here are more than 70,000 clones, around 88% occurring once; the ten biggest clones make up around 1.4%. Sequenced here: peripheral blood, sampled from a patient treated with proton-based radiotherapy. Receptors originate from a man between 60 and 75 years old with pancreatic cancer. Both conserved end residues are part of each CDR3. The D gene is left open where the match is weak. Only part of the rows carry a size: once, few, many, or a class if the clone is expanded.

TRBV7-9,TRBD1,TRBJ2-7,.,TGTGCCAGCAGCATTGGGACAGGTTTCTACGAGCAGTACTTC,CASSIGTGFYEQYF
TRBV6-1,TRBD1,TRBJ1-2,.,TGTGCCAGCAGTGAGACAGGGGGCGCGAACTATGGCTACACCTTC,CASSETGGANYGYTF
TRBV27,.,TRBJ2-7,.,TGTGCCAGCAGTCCCAGGACCGGGCGGGTGTCCTACGAGCAGTACTTC,CASSPRTGRVSYEQYF
TRBV2,.,TRBJ2-3,.,TGTGCCAGCAGTGAATCCGATACGCAGTATTTT,CASSESDTQYF
TRBV29-1,TRBD2,TRBJ2-7,.,TGCAGCGTCGGGAGGGGTGGCAGGGACAACGAGCAGTACTTC,CSVGRGGRDNEQYF
TRBV6-4,TRBD1,TRBJ1-1,.,TGTGCCAGCAGTAAAGACAGGGATCCGACTGAAGCTTTCTTT,CASSKDRDPTEAFF
TRBV19,.,TRBJ1-1,.,TGTGCCAGTACCCCTACGGGGGCGCGGACTGAAGCTTTCTTT,CASTPTGARTEAFF
TRBV15,TRBD1,TRBJ2-7,.,TGTGCCACCAGCAGAGGTGGGCGGACAGGGTTTTGGGAGCAGTACTTC,CATSRGGRTGFWEQYF
TRBV19,.,TRBJ2-3,.,TGTGCCAGTAGTATGGTGACTTACACCACAGATACGCAGTATTTT,CASSMVTYTTDTQYF
TRBV7-6,.,TRBJ2-2,.,TGTGCCAGCAGCCCCACAGGGTTTCTGAACACCGGGGAGCTGTTTTTT,CASSPTGFLNTGELFF
TRBV30,TRBD2,TRBJ2-1,.,TGTGCCTGGAGTTCTCCTGTCGGGAGGGATGAGCAGTTCTTC,CAWSSPVGRDEQFF
TRBV2,.,TRBJ2-7,.,TGTGCCAGCAGCAAAGGGGGTTACGAGCAGTACTTC,CASSKGGYEQYF
TRBV29-1,.,TRBJ2-5,.,TGCAGCGCCTCAAGGGGGGAGACCCAGTACTTC,CSASRGETQYF
TRBV18,TRBD1,TRBJ2-1,once,TGTGCCAGCTCATACCCCGGGACAGGTACTAATGAGCAGTTCTTC,CASSYPGTGTNEQFF
TRBV9,.,TRBJ2-1,.,TGTGCCAGCAGCGTAGTGTGGGAGGAAAGTGTAGGTGAGCAGTTCTTC,CASSVVWEESVGEQFF
TRBV6-4,TRBD2,TRBJ2-1,few,TGTGCCAGCAGCGCTAGCGGGGTCAATGAGCAGTTCTTC,CASSASGVNEQFF
TRBV30,.,TRBJ1-1,.,TGTGCCTGGAAATCGCGTGGCAGGAACACTGAAGCTTTCTTT,CAWKSRGRNTEAFF
TRBV15,TRBD2,TRBJ2-1,once,TGTGCCACCAGCAGAGCCAAGAGACTAGCGGGAGGGAACAATGAGCAGTTCTTC,CATSRAKRLAGGNNEQFF
TRBV19,.,TRBJ1-3,.,TGTGCCAGTTCGAGGTCCCAATCGATCTCTGGAAACACCATATATTTT,CASSRSQSISGNTIYF
TRBV5-6,.,TRBJ1-4,.,TGTGCCAGCAGCATTCACGTCTCAACTAATGAAAAACTGTTTTTT,CASSIHVSTNEKLFF
TRBV4-1,.,TRBJ2-2,.,TGCGCCAGCAGCCAAGAGCCAGTGAAGAACACCGGGGAGCTGTTTTTT,CASSQEPVKNTGELFF
TRBV7-2,.,TRBJ2-2,.,TGTGCCAGCACCGGAGGAGGGCCCACCGGGGAGCTGTTTTTT,CASTGGGPTGELFF
TRBV7-2,.,TRBJ2-2,.,TGTGCCAGCAGCTTAGATTCGGCGGGCGGGGGGGAGCTGTTTTTT,CASSLDSAGGGELFF
TRBV28,.,TRBJ1-5,few,TGTGCCAGCAGTCCACTACCCCCGGGTTCTGCGCCCCAGCATTTT,CASSPLPPGSAPQHF
TRBV27,.,TRBJ1-5,.,TGTGCCAGCAGTTCCGACAGATATAGCAATCAGCCCCAGCATTTT,CASSSDRYSNQPQHF
TRBV13,.,TRBJ1-1,.,TGTGCCAGCAGCTTACGGGGGAACACTGAAGCTTTCTTT,CASSLRGNTEAFF
TRBV23-1,.,TRBJ1-5,few,TGCGCCAGCAGTCAATCGCCCCAGGACAAAAATCAGCCCCAGCATTTT,CASSQSPQDKNQPQHF
TRBV21-1,.,TRBJ2-1,.,TGTGCCAGCAGCAACCGGGACAATGAGCAGTTCTTC,CASSNRDNEQFF
TRBV7-2,TRBD1,TRBJ1-5,.,TGTGCCAGCAGCCGCAATACAGGGGGCTTACAGCCCCAGCATTTT,CASSRNTGGLQPQHF
TRBV5-4,TRBD2,TRBJ2-1,.,TGTGCCAGCAGACCGAGGACTAGCGGGAACAATGAGCAGTTCTTC,CASRPRTSGNNEQFF
TRBV7-2,.,TRBJ1-2,.,TGTGCCAGCAGCCAAGGGCGAGGCGGGAACTATGGCTACACCTTC,CASSQGRGGNYGYTF
TRBV28,.,TRBJ2-7,few,TGTGCCAGCAGGAAACAGCAAGGACGGACCTACGAGCAGTACTTC,CASRKQQGRTYEQYF
TRBV7-2,TRBD2,TRBJ2-3,.,TGTGCCAGCAGCTTAGTGTCTCTTAGCGGGACCAACACAGATACGCAGTATTTT,CASSLVSLSGTNTDTQYF
TRBV6-5,.,TRBJ1-2,.,TGTGCCAGCAGTTCCGGGAAGAACTATGGCTACACCTTC,CASSSGKNYGYTF
TRBV14,.,TRBJ1-1,.,TGTGCCAGCAGCCAGGGTATATGGGAAGCTTTCTTT,CASSQGIWEAFF
TRBV6-1,.,TRBJ1-5,.,TGTGCCACCACGAGCAGGGGCTATAGCAATCAGCCCCAGCATTTT,CATTSRGYSNQPQHF
TRBV11-3,TRBD1,TRBJ2-5,once,TGTGCCAGCAGCCCTTACAGGGGTCAGACCCAGTACTTC,CASSPYRGQTQYF
TRBV6-5,.,TRBJ2-7,.,TGTGCCAGCCAAGTTACGCAGGGGCCCTACGAGCAGTACTTC,CASQVTQGPYEQYF
TRBV15,TRBD1,TRBJ1-3,once,TGTGCCACCAGCAGAGTGACAGGGAACGGAAACACCATATATTTT,CATSRVTGNGNTIYF
TRBV29-1,TRBD1,TRBJ1-2,.,TGCAGCGTATATGGGACAGGGAGCAACTATGGCTACACCTTC,CSVYGTGSNYGYTF